What follows is one T cell receptor (beta chain) and its context. Source study methods: For nucleated cells, counts were estimated from reference gene primer amplification. Measured with immunoSEQ multiplex PCR; TCRdb has only the in-frame clones, and not every one. From that table come the V and J calls and clone size; the DNA was used to work out D and trimming. The sample consists of 380,000 or so clones, more than 70% of them appearing once. The record originates from a study of blood T cell repertoires in COVID-19. Study-level information: The United States, Italy and Spain provided the acute and convalescent COVID-19 samples. Sources were T cells, B-cell-depleted T cells, or PBMCs; the material itself was cDNA or gDNA.

Germline V lookup: CDR1 MNHEY, CDR2 SMNVEV (reference sequence). Deletions cut 2 bases from V and 3 bases from J, with 10 bases between. CDR3 length: 14 amino acids. Sequencing was performed on peripheral blood. This sequence joins TRBV27 and TRBJ1-1; D not certain. This TCR came from a man aged 35 to 55 with acute or convalescent COVID-19. The CDR3 nucleotides are TGTGCCAGCAGTTTAAGCGACCCTTACACTGAAGCTTTCTTT. Amino acid sequence: CASSLSDPYTEAFF.